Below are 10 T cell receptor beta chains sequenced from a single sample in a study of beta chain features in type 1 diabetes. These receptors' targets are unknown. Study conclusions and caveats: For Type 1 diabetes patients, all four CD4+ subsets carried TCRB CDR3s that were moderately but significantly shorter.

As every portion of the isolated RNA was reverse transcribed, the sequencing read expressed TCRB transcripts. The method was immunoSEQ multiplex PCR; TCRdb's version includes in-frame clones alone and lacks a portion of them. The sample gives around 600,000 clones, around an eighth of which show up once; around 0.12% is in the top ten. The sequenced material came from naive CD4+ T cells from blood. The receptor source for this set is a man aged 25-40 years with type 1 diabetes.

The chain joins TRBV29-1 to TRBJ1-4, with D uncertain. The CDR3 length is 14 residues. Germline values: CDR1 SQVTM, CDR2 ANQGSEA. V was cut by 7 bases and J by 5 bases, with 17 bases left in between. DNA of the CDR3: TGCAGCGCGGCCTTAGTACTTCCGAATGAAAAACTGTTTTTT. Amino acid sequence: CSAALVLPNEKLFF.

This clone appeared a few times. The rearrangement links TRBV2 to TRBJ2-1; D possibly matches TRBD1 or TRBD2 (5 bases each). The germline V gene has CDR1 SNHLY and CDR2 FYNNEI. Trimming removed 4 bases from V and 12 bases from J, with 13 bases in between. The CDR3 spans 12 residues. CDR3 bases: TGTGCCAGCAGTGCGGGGCCCACGAGGCAGTTCTTC. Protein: CASSAGPTRQFF.

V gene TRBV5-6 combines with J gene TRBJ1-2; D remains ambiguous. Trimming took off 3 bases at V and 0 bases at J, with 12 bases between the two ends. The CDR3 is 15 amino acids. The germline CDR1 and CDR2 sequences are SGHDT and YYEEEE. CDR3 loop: CASSSAKGANYGYTF. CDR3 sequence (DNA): TGTGCCAGCAGCTCTGCGAAAGGCGCTAACTATGGCTACACCTTC. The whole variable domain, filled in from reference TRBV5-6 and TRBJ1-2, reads DAGVTQSPTHLIKTRGQQVTLRCSPKSGHDTVSWYQQALGQGPQFIFQYYEEEERQRGNFPDRFSGHQFPNYSSELNVNALLLGDSALYLCASSSAKGANYGYTFGSGTRLTVV.

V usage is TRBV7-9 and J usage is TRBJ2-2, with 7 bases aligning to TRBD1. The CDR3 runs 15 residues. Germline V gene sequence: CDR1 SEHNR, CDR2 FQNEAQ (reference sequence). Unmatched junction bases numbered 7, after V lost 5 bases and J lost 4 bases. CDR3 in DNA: TGTGCCAGCAGCCTCGGGACAGAACTCACCGGGGAGCTGTTTTTT. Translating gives CASSLGTELTGELFF.

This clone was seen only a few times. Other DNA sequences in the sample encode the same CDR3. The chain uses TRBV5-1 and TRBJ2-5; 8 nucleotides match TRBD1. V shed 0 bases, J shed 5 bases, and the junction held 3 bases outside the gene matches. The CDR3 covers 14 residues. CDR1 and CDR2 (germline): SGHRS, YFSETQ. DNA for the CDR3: TGCGCCAGCAGCTTGGGCCAGGGGGCCGAGACCCAGTACTTC. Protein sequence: CASSLGQGAETQYF.

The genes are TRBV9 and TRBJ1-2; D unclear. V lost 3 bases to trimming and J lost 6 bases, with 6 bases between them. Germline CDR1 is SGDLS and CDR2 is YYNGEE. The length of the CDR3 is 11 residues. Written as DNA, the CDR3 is TGTGCCAGCAGCGGACACGATGGCTACACCTTC. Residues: CASSGHDGYTF.

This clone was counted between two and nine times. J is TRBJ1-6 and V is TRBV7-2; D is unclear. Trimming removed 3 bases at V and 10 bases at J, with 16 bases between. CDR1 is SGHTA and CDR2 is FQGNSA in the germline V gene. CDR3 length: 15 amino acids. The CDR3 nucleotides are TGTGCCAGCAGCTTCACCGGGCCTTCTGACTCACCCCTCCACTTT. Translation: CASSFTGPSDSPLHF.

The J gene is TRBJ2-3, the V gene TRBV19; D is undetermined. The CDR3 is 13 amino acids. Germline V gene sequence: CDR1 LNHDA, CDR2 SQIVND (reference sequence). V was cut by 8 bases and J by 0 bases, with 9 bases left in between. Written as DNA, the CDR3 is TGTGCCAGTTCCGGGCTTAGCACAGATACGCAGTATTTT. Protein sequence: CASSGLSTDTQYF.

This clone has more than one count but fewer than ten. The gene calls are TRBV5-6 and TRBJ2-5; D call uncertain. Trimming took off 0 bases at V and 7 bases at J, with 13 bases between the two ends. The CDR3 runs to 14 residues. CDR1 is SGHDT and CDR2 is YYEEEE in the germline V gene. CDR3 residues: CASSLGTPRSTQYF. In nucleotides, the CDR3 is TGTGCCAGCAGCTTGGGGACCCCCCGTTCGACCCAGTACTTC. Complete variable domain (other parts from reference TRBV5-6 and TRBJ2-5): DAGVTQSPTHLIKTRGQQVTLRCSPKSGHDTVSWYQQALGQGPQFIFQYYEEEERQRGNFPDRFSGHQFPNYSSELNVNALLLGDSALYLCASSLGTPRSTQYFGPGTRLLVL.

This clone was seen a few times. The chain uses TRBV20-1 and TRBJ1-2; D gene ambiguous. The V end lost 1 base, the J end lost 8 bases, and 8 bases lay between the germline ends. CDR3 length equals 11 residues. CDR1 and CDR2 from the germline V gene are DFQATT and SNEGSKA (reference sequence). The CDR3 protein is CSARGSGGYTF. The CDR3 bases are TGCAGTGCTAGAGGCTCCGGGGGCTACACCTTC.